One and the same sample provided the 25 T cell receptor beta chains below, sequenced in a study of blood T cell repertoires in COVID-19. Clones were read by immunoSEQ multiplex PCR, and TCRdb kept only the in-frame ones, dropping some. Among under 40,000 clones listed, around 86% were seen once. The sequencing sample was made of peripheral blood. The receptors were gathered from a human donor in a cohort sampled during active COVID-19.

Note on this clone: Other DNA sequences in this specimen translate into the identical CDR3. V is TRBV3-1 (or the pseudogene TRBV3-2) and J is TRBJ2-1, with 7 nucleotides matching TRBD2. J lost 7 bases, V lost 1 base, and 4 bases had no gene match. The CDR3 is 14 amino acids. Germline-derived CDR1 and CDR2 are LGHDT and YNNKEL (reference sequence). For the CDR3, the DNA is TGTGCCAGCAGCCAAGTACTCGGGAGGAATGAGCAGTTCTTC. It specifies CASSQVLGRNEQFF.

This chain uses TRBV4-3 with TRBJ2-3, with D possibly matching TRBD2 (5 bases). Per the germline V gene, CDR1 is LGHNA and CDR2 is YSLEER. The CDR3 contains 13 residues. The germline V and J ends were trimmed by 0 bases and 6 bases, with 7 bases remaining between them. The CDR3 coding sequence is TGCGCCAGCAGCCAAGATCCGGGGGATACGCAGTATTTT. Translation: CASSQDPGDTQYF.

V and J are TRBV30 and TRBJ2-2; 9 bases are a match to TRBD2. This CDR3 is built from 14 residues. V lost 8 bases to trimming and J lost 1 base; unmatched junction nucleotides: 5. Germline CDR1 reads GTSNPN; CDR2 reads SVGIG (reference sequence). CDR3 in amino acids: CARIAGVNTGELFF. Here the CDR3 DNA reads TGTGCCCGTATAGCGGGGGTGAACACCGGGGAGCTGTTTTTT.

Here the CDR3 DNA reads TGTGCCAGCAGCTTAGCGGGGAATAGGAATGAGCAGTTCTTC. Protein sequence: CASSLAGNRNEQFF. This chain uses TRBV11-2 with TRBJ2-1; possible D gene TRBD2, 5 bases. The length of the CDR3 is 14 residues. Germline CDR1 reads SGHAT; CDR2 reads FQNNGV. Trimming took off 1 base at V and 7 bases at J, with 11 bases between the two ends. Based on the CDR3 plus reference TRBV11-2 and TRBJ2-1, the full variable domain is EAGVAQSPRYKIIEKRQSVAFWCNPISGHATLYWYQQILGQGPKLLIQFQNNGVVDDSQLPKDRFSAERLKGVDSTLKIQPAKLEDSAVYLCASSLAGNRNEQFFGPGTRLTVL.

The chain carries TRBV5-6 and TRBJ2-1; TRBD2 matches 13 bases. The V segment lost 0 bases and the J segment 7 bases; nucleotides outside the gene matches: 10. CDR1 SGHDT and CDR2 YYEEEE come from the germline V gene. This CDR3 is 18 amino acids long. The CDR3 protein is CASSLALLTSGRVNEQFF. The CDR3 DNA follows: TGTGCCAGCAGCTTGGCCCTACTAACTAGCGGGAGGGTGAATGAGCAGTTCTTC.

The CDR3 sequence is CASSLGAQLESPLHF. The CDR3 bases are TGCGCCAGCAGCCTGGGGGCGCAGCTTGAGTCACCCCTCCACTTT. The J gene is TRBJ1-6, the V gene TRBV4-3, with D perhaps matching TRBD1 (6 bases). The V end lost 4 bases, the J end lost 10 bases, and 17 bases lay between the germline ends. This CDR3 is built from 15 residues. Germline V gene sequence: CDR1 LGHNA, CDR2 YSLEER.

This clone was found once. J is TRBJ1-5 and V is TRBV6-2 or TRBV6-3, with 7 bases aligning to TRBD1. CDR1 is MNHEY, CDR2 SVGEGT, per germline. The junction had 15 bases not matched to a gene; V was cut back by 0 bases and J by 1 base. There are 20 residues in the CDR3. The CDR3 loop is CASSYSGDRDQIGSNQPQHF. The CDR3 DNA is TGTGCCAGCAGTTACTCAGGTGACAGGGATCAAATTGGGAGCAATCAGCCCCAGCATTTT.

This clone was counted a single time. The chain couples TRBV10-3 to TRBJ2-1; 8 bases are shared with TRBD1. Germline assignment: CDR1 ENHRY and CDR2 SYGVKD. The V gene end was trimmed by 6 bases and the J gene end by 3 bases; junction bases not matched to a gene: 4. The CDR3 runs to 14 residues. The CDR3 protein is CAISGTGLYNEQFF. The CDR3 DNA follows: TGTGCCATCAGCGGGACAGGTCTCTACAATGAGCAGTTCTTC.

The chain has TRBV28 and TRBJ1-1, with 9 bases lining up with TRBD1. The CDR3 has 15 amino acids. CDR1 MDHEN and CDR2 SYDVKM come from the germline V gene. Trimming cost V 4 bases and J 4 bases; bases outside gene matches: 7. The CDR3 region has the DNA TGTGCCAGCAGTTCCGGGACAGGGACGGGCACTGAAGCTTTCTTT. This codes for CASSSGTGTGTEAFF.

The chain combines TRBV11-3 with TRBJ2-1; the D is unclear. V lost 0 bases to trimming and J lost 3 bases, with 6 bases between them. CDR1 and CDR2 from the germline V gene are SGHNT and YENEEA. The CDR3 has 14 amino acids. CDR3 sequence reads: CASSLESHYNEQFF. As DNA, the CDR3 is TGTGCCAGCAGCTTAGAGTCCCACTACAATGAGCAGTTCTTC.

CDR3 bases: TGTGCCAGCAGCGTAGCTGACAGGGGAGCAGATACGCAGTATTTT. Protein sequence: CASSVADRGADTQYF. The chain joins TRBV9 to TRBJ2-3; 8 positions match TRBD1. Germline V gene data show CDR1 as SGDLS and CDR2 as YYNGEE. V trimming: 0 bases; J trimming: 4 bases; junction bases outside the gene matches: 4. CDR3 size: 15 residues.

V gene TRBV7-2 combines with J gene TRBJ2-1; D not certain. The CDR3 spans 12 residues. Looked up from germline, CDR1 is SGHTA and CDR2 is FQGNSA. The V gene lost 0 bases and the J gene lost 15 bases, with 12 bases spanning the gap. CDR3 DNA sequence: TGTGCCAGCAGCTTAGCACCGTTTCATAGGTTCTTC. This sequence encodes CASSLAPFHRFF.

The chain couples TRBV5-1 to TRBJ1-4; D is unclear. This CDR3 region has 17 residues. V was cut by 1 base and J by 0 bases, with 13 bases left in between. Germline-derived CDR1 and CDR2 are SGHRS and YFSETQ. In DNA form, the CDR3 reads TGCGCCAGCAGCTTGAGTCACAGTTCAACAACTAATGAAAAACTGTTTTTT. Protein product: CASSLSHSSTTNEKLFF. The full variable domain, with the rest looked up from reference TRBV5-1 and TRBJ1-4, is KAGVTQTPRYLIKTRGQQVTLSCSPISGHRSVSWYQQTPGQGLQFLFEYFSETQRNKGNFPGRFSGRQFSNSRSEMNVSTLELGDSALYLCASSLSHSSTTNEKLFFGSGTQLSVL.

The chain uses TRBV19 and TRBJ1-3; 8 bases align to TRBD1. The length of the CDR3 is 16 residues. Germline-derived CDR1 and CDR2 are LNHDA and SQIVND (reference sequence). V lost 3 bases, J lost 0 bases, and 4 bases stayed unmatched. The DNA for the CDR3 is TGTGCCAGTAGTATTCGACAGGGGCTCTCTGGAAACACCATATATTTT. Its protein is CASSIRQGLSGNTIYF.

CDR3: CASSTSGYYEQYF. In DNA, the CDR3 is TGTGCCAGCAGTACTAGCGGATACTACGAGCAGTACTTC. The J gene is TRBJ2-7, the V gene TRBV12-3 or TRBV12-4, with 8 bases matching TRBD2. Trimming cost V 5 bases and J 3 bases; bases outside gene matches: 3. This CDR3 comprises 13 residues.

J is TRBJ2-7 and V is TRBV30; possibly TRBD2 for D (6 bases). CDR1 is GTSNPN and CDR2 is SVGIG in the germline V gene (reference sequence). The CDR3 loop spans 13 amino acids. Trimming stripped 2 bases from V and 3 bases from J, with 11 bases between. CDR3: CAWSRGTNYEQYF. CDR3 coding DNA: TGTGCCTGGAGTCGGGGGACCAACTACGAGCAGTACTTC.

CDR3 sequence (DNA): TGTGCCAGCAGTAGCGGGGGAGTGACCCAGTACTTC. Amino acid sequence: CASSSGGVTQYF. V and J are TRBV12-3 or TRBV12-4 and TRBJ2-5; 8 positions agree with TRBD2. The CDR3 has 12 residues. Germline trimming cut 5 bases from V and 7 bases from J; bases unmatched to any gene: 3.

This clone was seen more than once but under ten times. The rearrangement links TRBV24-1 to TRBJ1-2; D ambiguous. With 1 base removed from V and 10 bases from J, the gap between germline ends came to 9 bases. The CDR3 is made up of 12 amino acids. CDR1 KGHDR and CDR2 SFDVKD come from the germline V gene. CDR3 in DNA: TGTGCCACCAGTGATTTTGGTAGCGTCTACACCTTC. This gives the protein CATSDFGSVYTF.

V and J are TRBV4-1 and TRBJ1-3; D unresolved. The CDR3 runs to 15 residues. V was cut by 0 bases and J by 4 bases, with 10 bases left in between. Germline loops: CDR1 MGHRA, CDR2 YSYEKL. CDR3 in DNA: TGCGCCAGCAGCCAAGATCTTCTGAGCGGAAACACCATATATTTT. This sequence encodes CASSQDLLSGNTIYF.

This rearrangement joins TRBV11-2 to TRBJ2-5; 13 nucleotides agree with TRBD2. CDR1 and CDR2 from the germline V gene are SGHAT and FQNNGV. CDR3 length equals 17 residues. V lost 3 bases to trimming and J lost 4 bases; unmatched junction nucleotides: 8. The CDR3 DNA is TGTGCCAGCAGCTTTCCGGGACTAGCGGGGAGGGGAGAGACCCAGTACTTC. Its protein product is CASSFPGLAGRGETQYF.

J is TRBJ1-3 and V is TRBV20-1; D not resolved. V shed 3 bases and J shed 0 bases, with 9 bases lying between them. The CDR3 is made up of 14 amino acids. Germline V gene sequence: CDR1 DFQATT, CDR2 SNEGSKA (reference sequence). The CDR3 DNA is TGCAGTGCTAGTTCCCGGTCCTCTGGAAACACCATATATTTT. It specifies CSASSRSSGNTIYF.

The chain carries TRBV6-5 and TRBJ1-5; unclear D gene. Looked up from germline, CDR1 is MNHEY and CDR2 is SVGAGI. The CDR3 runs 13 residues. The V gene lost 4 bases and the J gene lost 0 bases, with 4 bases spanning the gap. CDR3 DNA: TGTGCCAGCAGTTTAAATAGCAATCAGCCCCAGCATTTT. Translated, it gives CASSLNSNQPQHF.

For the CDR3, the DNA is TGCGCCAGCAGTGCGGTGAGCTCCTACAATGAGCAGTTCTTC. This codes for CASSAVSSYNEQFF. The genes are TRBV10-1 and TRBJ2-1; D not certain. The germline V gene encodes CDR1 WNHNN and CDR2 SYGVQD (reference sequence). The ends were cut back, 4 bases at V and 0 bases at J, with 7 bases in the middle. This CDR3 comprises 14 residues.

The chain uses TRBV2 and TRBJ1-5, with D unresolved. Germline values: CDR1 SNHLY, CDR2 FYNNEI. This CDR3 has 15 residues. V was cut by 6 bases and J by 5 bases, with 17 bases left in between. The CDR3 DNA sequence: TGTGCCAGCAGCGGCCAACCAACTGCGGATCAGCCCCAGCATTTT. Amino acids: CASSGQPTADQPQHF. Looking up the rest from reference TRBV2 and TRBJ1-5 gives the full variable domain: EPEVTQTPSHQVTQMGQEVILRCVPISNHLYFYWYRQILGQKVEFLVSFYNNEISEKSEIFDDQFSVERPDGSNFTLKIRSTKLEDSAMYFCASSGQPTADQPQHFGDGTRLSIL.

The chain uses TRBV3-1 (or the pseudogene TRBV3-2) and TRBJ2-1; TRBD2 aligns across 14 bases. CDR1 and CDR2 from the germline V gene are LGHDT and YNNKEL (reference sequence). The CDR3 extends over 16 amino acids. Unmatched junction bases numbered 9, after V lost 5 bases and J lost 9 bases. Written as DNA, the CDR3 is TGTGCCAGCAGCTGTCGGACTAGCGGGAGGATGGGTGAGCAGTTCTTC. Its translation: CASSCRTSGRMGEQFF.